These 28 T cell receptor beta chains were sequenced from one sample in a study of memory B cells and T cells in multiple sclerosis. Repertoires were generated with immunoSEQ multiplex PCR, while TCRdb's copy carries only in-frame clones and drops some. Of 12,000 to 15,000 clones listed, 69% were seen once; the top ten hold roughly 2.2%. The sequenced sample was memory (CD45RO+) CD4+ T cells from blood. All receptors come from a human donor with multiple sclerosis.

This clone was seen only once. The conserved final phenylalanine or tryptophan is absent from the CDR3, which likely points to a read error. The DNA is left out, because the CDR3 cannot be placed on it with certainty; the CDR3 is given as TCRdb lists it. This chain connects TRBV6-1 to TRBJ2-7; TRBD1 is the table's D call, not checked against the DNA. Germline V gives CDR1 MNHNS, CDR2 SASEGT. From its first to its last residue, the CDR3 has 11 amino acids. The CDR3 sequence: CASSESGGWAL.

CDR3 protein: CASSQEFGGLNRSPLHF. In DNA form, the CDR3 reads TGCGCCAGCAGCCAAGAATTCGGGGGGCTGAACAGATCACCCCTCCACTTT. The chain links TRBV4-1 to TRBJ1-6; TRBD1 is a possible D gene (6 bases). Germline V CDR1 and CDR2: MGHRA, YSYEKL. V was pared by 0 bases and J by 10 bases, with 19 bases between. This CDR3 is 17 amino acids long.

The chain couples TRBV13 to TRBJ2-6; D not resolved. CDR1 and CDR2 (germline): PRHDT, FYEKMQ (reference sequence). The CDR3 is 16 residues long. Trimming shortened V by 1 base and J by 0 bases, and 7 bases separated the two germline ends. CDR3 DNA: TGTGCCAGCAGCTTAGACGCAGGCTCTGGGGCCAACGTCCTGACTTTC. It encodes CASSLDAGSGANVLTF. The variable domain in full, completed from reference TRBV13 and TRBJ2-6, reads AAGVIQSPRHLIKEKRETATLKCYPIPRHDTVYWYQQGPGQDPQFLISFYEKMQSDKGSIPDRFSAQQFSDYHSELNMSSLELGDSALYFCASSLDAGSGANVLTFGAGSRLTVL.

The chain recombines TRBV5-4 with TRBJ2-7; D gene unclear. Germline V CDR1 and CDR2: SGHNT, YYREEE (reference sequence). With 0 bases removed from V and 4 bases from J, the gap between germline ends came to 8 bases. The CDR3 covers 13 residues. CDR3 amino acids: CASSLGAQYEQYF. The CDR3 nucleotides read TGTGCCAGCAGCTTGGGGGCCCAATACGAGCAGTACTTC.

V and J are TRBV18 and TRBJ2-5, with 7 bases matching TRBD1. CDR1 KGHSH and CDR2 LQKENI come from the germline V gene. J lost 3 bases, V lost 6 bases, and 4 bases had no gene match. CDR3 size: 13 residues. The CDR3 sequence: CASSRQGKETQYF. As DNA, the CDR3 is TGTGCCAGCTCTCGACAGGGAAAAGAGACCCAGTACTTC.

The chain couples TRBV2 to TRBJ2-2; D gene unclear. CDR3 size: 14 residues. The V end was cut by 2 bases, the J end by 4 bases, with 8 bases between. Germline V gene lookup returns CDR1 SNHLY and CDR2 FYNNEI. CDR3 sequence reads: CASSERSGTGELFF. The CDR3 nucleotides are TGTGCCAGCAGTGAAAGATCGGGCACCGGGGAGCTGTTTTTT.

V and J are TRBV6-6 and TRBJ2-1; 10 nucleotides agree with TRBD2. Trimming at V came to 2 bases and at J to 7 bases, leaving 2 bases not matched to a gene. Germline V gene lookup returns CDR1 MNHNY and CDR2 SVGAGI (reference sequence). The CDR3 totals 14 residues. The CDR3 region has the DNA TGTGCCAGCAGTTACGGGACTAGCGTGAATGAGCAGTTCTTC. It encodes CASSYGTSVNEQFF.

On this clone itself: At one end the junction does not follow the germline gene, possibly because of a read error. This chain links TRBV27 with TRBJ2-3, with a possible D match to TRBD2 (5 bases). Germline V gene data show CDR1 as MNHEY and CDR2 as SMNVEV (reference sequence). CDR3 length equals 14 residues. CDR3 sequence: CPSSPAEGSDTQYF. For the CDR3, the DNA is TGTCCCAGCTCCCCCGCCGAGGGTTCGGATACGCAGTATTTT.

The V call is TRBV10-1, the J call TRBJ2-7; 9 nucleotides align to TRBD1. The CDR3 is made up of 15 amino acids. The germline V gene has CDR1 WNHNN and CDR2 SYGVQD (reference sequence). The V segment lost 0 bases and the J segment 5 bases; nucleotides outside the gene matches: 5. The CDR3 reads CASSESGTGIDEQYF. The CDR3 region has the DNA TGCGCCAGCAGTGAGTCCGGGACAGGGATAGACGAGCAGTACTTC.

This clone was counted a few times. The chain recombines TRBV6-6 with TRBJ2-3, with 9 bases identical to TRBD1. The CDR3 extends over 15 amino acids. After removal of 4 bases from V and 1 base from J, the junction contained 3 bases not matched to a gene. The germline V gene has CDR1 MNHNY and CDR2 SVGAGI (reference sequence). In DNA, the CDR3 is TGTGCCAGCAGTTTACAGGGGGCCCGCACAGATACGCAGTATTTT. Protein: CASSLQGARTDTQYF.

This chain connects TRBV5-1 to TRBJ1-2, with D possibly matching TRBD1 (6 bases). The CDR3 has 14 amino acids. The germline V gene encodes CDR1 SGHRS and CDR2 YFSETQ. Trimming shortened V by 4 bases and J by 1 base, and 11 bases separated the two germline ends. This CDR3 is CASSQDRLNYGYTF. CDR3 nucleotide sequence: TGCGCCAGCAGCCAGGACAGACTTAACTATGGCTACACCTTC. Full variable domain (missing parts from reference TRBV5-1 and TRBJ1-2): KAGVTQTPRYLIKTRGQQVTLSCSPISGHRSVSWYQQTPGQGLQFLFEYFSETQRNKGNFPGRFSGRQFSNSRSEMNVSTLELGDSALYLCASSQDRLNYGYTFGSGTRLTVV.

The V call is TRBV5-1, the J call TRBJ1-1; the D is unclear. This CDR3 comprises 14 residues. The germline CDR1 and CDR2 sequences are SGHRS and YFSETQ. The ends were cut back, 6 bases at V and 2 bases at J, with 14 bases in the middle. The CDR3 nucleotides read TGCGCCAGCAACCAGGACGGAGGTAACACTGAAGCTTTCTTT. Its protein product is CASNQDGGNTEAFF.

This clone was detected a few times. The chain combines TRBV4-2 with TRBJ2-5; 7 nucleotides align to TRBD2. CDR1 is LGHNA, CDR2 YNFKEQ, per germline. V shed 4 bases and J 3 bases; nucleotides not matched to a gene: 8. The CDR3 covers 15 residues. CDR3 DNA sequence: TGTGCCAGCAGCCCTGGAGTTCGGGGGGAAGAGACCCAGTACTTC. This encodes CASSPGVRGEETQYF.

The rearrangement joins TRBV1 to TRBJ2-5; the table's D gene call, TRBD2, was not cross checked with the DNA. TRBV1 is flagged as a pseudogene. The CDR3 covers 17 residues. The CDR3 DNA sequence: TGCACCAGCAGCCATTGGACTAGCGGTAGAGGGAAAGAGACCCAGTACTTC. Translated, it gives CTSSHWTSGRGKETQYF.

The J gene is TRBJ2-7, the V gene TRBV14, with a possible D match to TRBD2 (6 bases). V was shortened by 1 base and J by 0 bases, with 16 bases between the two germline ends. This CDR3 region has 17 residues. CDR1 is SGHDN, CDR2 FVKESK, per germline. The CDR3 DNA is TGTGCCAGCAGCCAAGGATTTGTAGCGGCATACTCCTACGAGCAGTACTTC. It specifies CASSQGFVAAYSYEQYF.

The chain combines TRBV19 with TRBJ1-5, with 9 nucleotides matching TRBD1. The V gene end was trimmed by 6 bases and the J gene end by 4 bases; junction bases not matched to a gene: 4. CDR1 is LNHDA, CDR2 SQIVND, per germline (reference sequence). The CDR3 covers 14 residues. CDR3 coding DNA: TGTGCCAGTAGGGGGGACAGGGATAATCAGCCCCAGCATTTT. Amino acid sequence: CASRGDRDNQPQHF.

Here the CDR3 reads CASSFAGGTEAFF. In DNA form, the CDR3 reads TGTGCCAGCAGCTTCGCAGGGGGCACTGAAGCTTTCTTT. The chain links TRBV5-4 to TRBJ1-1; TRBD1 matches 7 bases. Germline V lookup: CDR1 SGHNT, CDR2 YYREEE (reference sequence). This CDR3 comprises 13 residues. V was pared by 2 bases and J by 4 bases, with 2 bases of the junction left unmatched.

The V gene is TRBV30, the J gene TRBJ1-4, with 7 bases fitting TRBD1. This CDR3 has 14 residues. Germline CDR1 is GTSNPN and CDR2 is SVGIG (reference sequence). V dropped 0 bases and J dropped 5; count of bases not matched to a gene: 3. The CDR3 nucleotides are TGTGCCTGGAGTGTACGCAGGGGGAATGAAAAACTGTTTTTT. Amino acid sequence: CAWSVRRGNEKLFF.

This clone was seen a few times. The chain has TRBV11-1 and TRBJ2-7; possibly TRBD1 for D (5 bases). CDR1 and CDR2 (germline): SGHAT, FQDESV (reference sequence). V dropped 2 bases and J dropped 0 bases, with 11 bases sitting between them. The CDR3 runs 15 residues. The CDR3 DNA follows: TGTGCCAGCAGCTTATCGACAGCCAACTCCTACGAGCAGTACTTC. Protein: CASSLSTANSYEQYF.

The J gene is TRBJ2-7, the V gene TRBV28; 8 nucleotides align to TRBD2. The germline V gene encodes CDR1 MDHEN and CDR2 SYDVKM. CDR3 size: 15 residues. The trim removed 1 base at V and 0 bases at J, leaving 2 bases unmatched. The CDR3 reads CASSLSSGSSYEQYF. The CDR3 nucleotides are TGTGCCAGCAGTTTATCCAGCGGGAGCTCCTACGAGCAGTACTTC.

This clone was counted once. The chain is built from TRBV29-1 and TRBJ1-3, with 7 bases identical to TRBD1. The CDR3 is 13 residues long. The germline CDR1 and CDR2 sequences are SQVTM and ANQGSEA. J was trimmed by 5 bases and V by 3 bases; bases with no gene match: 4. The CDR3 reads CSVETGLRNTIYF. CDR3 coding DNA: TGCAGCGTTGAGACAGGGCTGAGAAACACCATATATTTT.

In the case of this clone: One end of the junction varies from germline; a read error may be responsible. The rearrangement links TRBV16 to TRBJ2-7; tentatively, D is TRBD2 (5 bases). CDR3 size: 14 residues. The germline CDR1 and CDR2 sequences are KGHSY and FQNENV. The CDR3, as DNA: TGTGCCAGCAGCCAAAGTCTATCCGGGGTCAACCCTTCCTTC. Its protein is CASSQSLSGVNPSF.

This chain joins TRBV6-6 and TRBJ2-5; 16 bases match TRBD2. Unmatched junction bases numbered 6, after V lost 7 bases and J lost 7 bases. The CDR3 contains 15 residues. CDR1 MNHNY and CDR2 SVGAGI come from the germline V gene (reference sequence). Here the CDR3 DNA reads TGTGCCAGCAACTTAGGGACTAGCGGGAGGGGGACCCAGTACTTC. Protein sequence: CASNLGTSGRGTQYF.

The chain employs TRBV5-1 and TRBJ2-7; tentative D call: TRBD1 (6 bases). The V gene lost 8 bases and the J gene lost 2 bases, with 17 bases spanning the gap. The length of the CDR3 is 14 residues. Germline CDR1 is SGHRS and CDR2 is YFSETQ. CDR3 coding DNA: TGCGCCAGTACCCCCCGACAGGACACCTACGAGCAGTACTTC. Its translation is CASTPRQDTYEQYF.

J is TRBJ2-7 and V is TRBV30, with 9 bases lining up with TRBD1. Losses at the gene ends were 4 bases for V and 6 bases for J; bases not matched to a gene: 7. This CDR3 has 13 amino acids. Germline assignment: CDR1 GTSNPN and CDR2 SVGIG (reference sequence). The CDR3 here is CAWTKGQGLEQYF. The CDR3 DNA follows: TGTGCCTGGACCAAGGGACAGGGTCTCGAGCAGTACTTC.

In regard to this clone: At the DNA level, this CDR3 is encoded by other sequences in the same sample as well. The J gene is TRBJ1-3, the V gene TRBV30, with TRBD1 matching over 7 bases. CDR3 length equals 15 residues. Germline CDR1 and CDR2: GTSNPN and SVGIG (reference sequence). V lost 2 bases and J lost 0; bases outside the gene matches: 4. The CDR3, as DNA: TGTGCCTGGAGTCGGGACAGCGGCTCTGGAAACACCATATATTTT. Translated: CAWSRDSGSGNTIYF. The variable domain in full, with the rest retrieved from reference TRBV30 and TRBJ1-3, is SQTIHQWPATLVQPVGSPLSLECTVEGTSNPNLYWYRQAAGRGLQLLFYSVGIGQISSEVPQNLSASRPQDRQFILSSKKLLLSDSGFYLCAWSRDSGSGNTIYFGEGSWLTVV.

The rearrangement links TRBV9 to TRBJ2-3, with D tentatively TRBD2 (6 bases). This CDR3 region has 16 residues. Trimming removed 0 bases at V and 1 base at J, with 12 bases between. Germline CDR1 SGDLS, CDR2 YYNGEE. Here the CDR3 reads CASSVGVRGGTDTQYF. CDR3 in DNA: TGTGCCAGCAGCGTAGGAGTGCGGGGCGGCACAGATACGCAGTATTTT.

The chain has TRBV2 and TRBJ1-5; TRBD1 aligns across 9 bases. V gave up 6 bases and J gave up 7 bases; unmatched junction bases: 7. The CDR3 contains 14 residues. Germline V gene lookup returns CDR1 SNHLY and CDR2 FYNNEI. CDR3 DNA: TGTGCCAGCAGATCCGGGACAGGGTACCAGCCCCAGCATTTT. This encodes CASRSGTGYQPQHF.